Listed here are 25 T cell receptor beta chains from one sample, sequenced in a study of spatial heterogeneity in lung cancer. Overall study results and limits: It was found that expanded intratumoral alpha and beta TCR counts tracked tumor mutation counts.

Time point specified: sample taken at primary tumor resection. TCRdb re-derived calls from the 5' RACE reads in MiXCR, one entry per CDR3 protein. The sample holds more than 6,500 distinct CDR3 sequences; roughly 12% are singletons and the top ten take roughly a fifth. Antigen specificity for these receptors is unknown. The specimen was lung tumor tissue, collected at surgery. The receptors were sampled from a male donor with early-stage non-small cell lung cancer.

About this clonotype itself: This beta chain lies outside the target of a library built for alpha chains; its clone size means little. The chain is built from TRBV5-1 and TRBJ1-6; 7 nucleotides line up with TRBD1. Germline loops: CDR1 SGHRS, CDR2 YFSETQ. V trimming: 4 bases; J trimming: 7 bases; junction bases outside the gene matches: 2. The length of the CDR3 is 13 residues. CDR3 coding DNA: TGCGCCAGCAGCCGGGACAGCAATTCACCCCTCCACTTT. Translating it yields CASSRDSNSPLHF.

By share of the sample, this clonotype is medium-sized. Within a library made for alpha chains, this beta chain is off target, and its count is uninformative. The rearrangement joins TRBV28 to TRBJ1-2, with TRBD1 matching over 8 bases. The CDR3 extends over 12 amino acids. V lost 5 bases to trimming and J lost 8 bases; unmatched junction nucleotides: 4. The germline V gene encodes CDR1 MDHEN and CDR2 SYDVKM. The CDR3 sequence: CASSGQGEGYTF. CDR3 DNA sequence: TGTGCCAGCAGTGGACAGGGAGAAGGCTACACCTTC.

This clonotype came up many times. This beta chain is off target for a library built for alpha chains, so its abundance means little. The chain couples TRBV11-2 to TRBJ2-3, with D hard to call. This CDR3 comprises 12 residues. Germline CDR1 SGHAT, CDR2 FQNNGV. The germline V and J ends were trimmed by 4 bases and 5 bases, with 7 bases remaining between them. The CDR3 spells CASSSWEDTQYF. The CDR3 coding sequence is TGTGCCAGCAGCTCTTGGGAAGATACGCAGTATTTT. Together with reference TRBV11-2 and TRBJ2-3, the CDR3 gives the full variable domain: EAGVAQSPRYKIIEKRQSVAFWCNPISGHATLYWYQQILGQGPKLLIQFQNNGVVDDSQLPKDRFSAERLKGVDSTLKIQPAKLEDSAVYLCASSSWEDTQYFGPGTRLTVL.

Ten or more counts support this clonotype. This beta chain came through as a stray read in a library set up for alpha chains, and its size says little. The chain links TRBV13 to TRBJ1-1; D remains unclear. The V and J ends lost 2 bases and 1 base respectively, with 5 bases between them. The CDR3 covers 13 residues. CDR1 is PRHDT, CDR2 FYEKMQ, per germline (reference sequence). The CDR3 DNA reads TGTGCCAGCAGCTTAAACGGGAACACTGAAGCTTTCTTT. Its translation is CASSLNGNTEAFF.

Note on this clonotype: Because the library targeted alpha chains, this beta chain is an off-target read whose size means little. As DNA, the CDR3 is TGCGCCAACAGGAATAACGGGGAGCTGTTTTTT. Amino acid sequence: CANRNNGELFF. The chain carries TRBV5-1 and TRBJ2-2, with D possibly matching TRBD1 (5 bases). The CDR3 spans 11 residues. Germline values: CDR1 SGHRS, CDR2 YFSETQ. The germline V and J ends were trimmed by 9 bases and 7 bases, with 10 bases remaining between them.

This clonotype was seen many times. This beta chain appears as a stray read in a library generated for alpha chains; its size is not informative. CDR3 DNA: TGTGCCAGCAGTCCGACAGGGTCGACAGATACGCAGTATTTT. Amino acid sequence: CASSPTGSTDTQYF. The chain has TRBV6-5 and TRBJ2-3; 7 bases fit TRBD1. V gave up 5 bases and J gave up 3 bases; unmatched junction bases: 5. CDR3 size: 14 residues. Per the germline V gene, CDR1 is MNHEY and CDR2 is SVGAGI.

By share, this clonotype counts as medium-sized. Since it is a stray read in a library aimed at alpha chains, this beta chain has a size that is not meaningful. This chain links TRBV6-5 with TRBJ2-2; 9 nucleotides agree with TRBD2. The germline CDR1 and CDR2 sequences are MNHEY and SVGAGI. Trimming took 5 bases from V and 9 from J; bases not matched to a gene: 7. This CDR3 contains 14 residues. The CDR3 region has the DNA TGTGCCAGCAGTCGGGGACTAGCAGGCCGGGAGCTGTTTTTT. Translation gives CASSRGLAGRELFF.

This clonotype was seen repeatedly, ten times or more. For a library built for alpha chains, this beta chain is a stray read; little rests on its size. V usage is TRBV28 and J usage is TRBJ2-1; possible D gene TRBD2, 6 bases. The V and J ends lost 6 bases and 5 bases respectively, with 11 bases between them. CDR1 and CDR2 from the germline V gene are MDHEN and SYDVKM. This CDR3 is 13 amino acids long. The CDR3 here is CASSQTSHNEQFF. The CDR3 DNA is TGTGCCAGCAGCCAGACTAGTCACAATGAGCAGTTCTTC.

The table lists this clonotype with many counts. This beta chain came through as a stray read in a library set up for alpha chains, and its size says little. V and J are TRBV12-3 or TRBV12-4 and TRBJ2-1; 10 nucleotides align to TRBD2. The CDR3 length is 17 residues. V lost 5 bases to trimming and J lost 5 bases; unmatched junction nucleotides: 12. As DNA, the CDR3 is TGTGCCAGCAGTCCCGAAAGAGCGGGAGGGCCCCACAATGAGCAGTTCTTC. Amino acids: CASSPERAGGPHNEQFF.

This clonotype occurred many times. This beta chain came through as a stray read in a library set up for alpha chains, and its size says little. The chain is built from TRBV20-1 and TRBJ2-7, with 15 nucleotides matching TRBD2. Germline CDR1 and CDR2: DFQATT and SNEGSKA (reference sequence). Trimming removed 4 bases from V and 4 bases from J; junction bases left unmatched: 8. This CDR3 is 16 amino acids long. Here the CDR3 reads CSATPAGTSGGYEQYF. The CDR3 nucleotides read TGCAGTGCTACCCCAGCGGGGACTAGCGGGGGGTACGAGCAGTACTTC.

A word on this clonotype: The size of this beta chain means little, since it is a stray read in a library made for alpha chains. The chain links TRBV9 to TRBJ2-7; TRBD2 agrees at 9 bases. The germline gives CDR1 SGDLS, CDR2 YYNGEE. Unmatched junction bases numbered 6, after V lost 0 bases and J lost 5 bases. CDR3 length: 15 residues. The CDR3 DNA is TGTGCCAGCAGCGTAGTTGGTAGCGGGAGAGACGAGCAGTACTTC. Its translation is CASSVVGSGRDEQYF.

As for this clonotype: This beta chain is an unintended read in a library built for alpha chains; its size means little. This sequence joins TRBV7-2 and TRBJ2-1; TRBD2 aligns across 7 bases. Germline values: CDR1 SGHTA, CDR2 FQGNSA. The CDR3 length is 16 residues. J lost 0 bases, V lost 0 bases, and 2 bases had no gene match. The CDR3 here is CASSLARTSSYNEQFF. As DNA, the CDR3 is TGTGCCAGCAGCTTAGCCAGGACTAGCTCCTACAATGAGCAGTTCTTC. The full variable domain, completed using reference TRBV7-2 and TRBJ2-1, is GAGVSQSPSNKVTEKGKDVELRCDPISGHTALYWYRQSLGQGLEFLIYFQGNSAPDKSGLPSDRFSAERTGGSVSTLTIQRTQQEDSAVYLCASSLARTSSYNEQFFGPGTRLTVL.

This clonotype was recorded at least ten times. This beta chain is a stray sequence in a library constructed for alpha chains; its clone size is not meaningful. The chain joins TRBV28 to TRBJ2-5, with D perhaps matching TRBD2 (6 bases). Germline CDR1 MDHEN, CDR2 SYDVKM. The CDR3 runs 16 residues. Trimming took off 5 bases at V and 3 bases at J, with 19 bases between the two ends. CDR3 loop: CASSRTRGEEEETQYF. In DNA form, the CDR3 reads TGTGCCAGCAGTCGTACCCGCGGGGAAGAGGAAGAGACCCAGTACTTC.

There are many counts of this clonotype. Within a library made for alpha chains, this beta chain is off target, and its count is uninformative. The chain's CDR3 is CASSHRDRGIGYGYTF. The DNA of the CDR3 is TGTGCCAGCAGTCACCGGGACAGGGGAATCGGCTATGGCTACACCTTC. J is TRBJ1-2 and V is TRBV6-5; 10 nucleotides align to TRBD1. Per germline, CDR1 MNHEY and CDR2 SVGAGI. The V gene end was trimmed by 5 bases and the J gene end by 4 bases; junction bases not matched to a gene: 10. This CDR3 has 16 amino acids.

In this sample, this clonotype turned up many times. This beta chain turned up in a library designed for alpha chains; as an off-target read, its abundance says little. V is TRBV7-2 and J is TRBJ1-5, with D perhaps TRBD1 (5 bases). The CDR3 length is 15 residues. The V and J ends lost 2 bases and 1 base respectively, with 9 bases between them. The germline V gene has CDR1 SGHTA and CDR2 FQGNSA. The CDR3 DNA reads as TGTGCCAGCAGCTTAATGAGGGGAAGCAATCAGCCCCAGCATTTT. This encodes CASSLMRGSNQPQHF.

This clonotype qualifies as medium-sized (0.01 to 0.1%). A library made for alpha chains picked up this beta chain off target, so its size means little. CDR3 DNA: TGCGCCAGCAGCTGGTCGGACAGCTCCACAGATACGCAGTATTTT. Protein sequence: CASSWSDSSTDTQYF. The V call is TRBV5-1, the J call TRBJ2-3, with D possibly TRBD1 on 6 matching bases. Trimming cost V 3 bases and J 2 bases, with 13 bases left between them. The germline CDR1 and CDR2 sequences are SGHRS and YFSETQ. The CDR3 consists of 15 residues.

This clonotype is categorized as medium-sized (0.01 to 0.1%). A library prepared for alpha chains yielded this beta chain as an off-target read; its size is of little meaning. CDR3 DNA: TGTGCCAGCAGTTTTGGGACAGAGACCGAGCAGTACTTC. It codes for CASSFGTETEQYF. V usage is TRBV6-6 and J usage is TRBJ2-7; TRBD1 matches 7 bases. The CDR3 has 13 amino acids. V shed 4 bases, J shed 6 bases, and the junction held 6 bases outside the gene matches. Germline V gives CDR1 MNHNY, CDR2 SVGAGI (reference sequence).

There are a few counts of this clonotype. This beta chain turned up in a library designed for alpha chains; as an off-target read, its abundance says little. The rearrangement links TRBV7-9 to TRBJ2-2; no firm D call. CDR1 and CDR2 from the germline V gene are SEHNR and FQNEAQ (reference sequence). The ends were cut back, 5 bases at V and 5 bases at J, with 15 bases in the middle. The CDR3 covers 15 residues. The CDR3 DNA follows: TGTGCCAGCAGCCCACCAGGCCCGTTGACCGGGGAGCTGTTTTTT. It is translated as CASSPPGPLTGELFF.

This clonotype is large by share. Found in a library prepared for alpha chains, this beta chain is an off-target read, and its abundance has little meaning. This chain joins TRBV20-1 and TRBJ2-7, with 11 bases fitting TRBD1. The CDR3 length is 13 residues. After removal of 6 bases from V and 4 bases from J, the junction contained 5 bases not matched to a gene. CDR1 DFQATT and CDR2 SNEGSKA come from the germline V gene (reference sequence). CDR3 DNA sequence: TGCAGTGCCTACGGGACAGGGGGTTACGAGCAGTACTTC. Its translation is CSAYGTGGYEQYF.

The table lists this clonotype with many counts. This beta chain is a stray read from a library made for alpha chains; its abundance is not meaningful. The chain is built from TRBV24-1 and TRBJ1-2; possibly TRBD1 for D (6 bases). The ends were cut back, 4 bases at V and 3 bases at J, with 8 bases in the middle. CDR1 KGHDR and CDR2 SFDVKD come from the germline V gene. This CDR3 is built from 13 residues. The CDR3 nucleotides are TGTGCCACCAGTGAGCAGGGGTACTATGGCTACACCTTC. Its protein product is CATSEQGYYGYTF.

On this clonotype: This beta chain is a stray sequence in a library constructed for alpha chains; its clone size is not meaningful. This chain joins TRBV5-1 and TRBJ2-1; TRBD2 agrees at 10 bases. V trimming: 1 base; J trimming: 5 bases; junction bases outside the gene matches: 6. CDR1 and CDR2 from the germline V gene are SGHRS and YFSETQ. The CDR3 is 16 residues long. This CDR3 reads CASSLLTSGSNNEQFF. In nucleotides, the CDR3 is TGCGCCAGCAGCTTGTTGACTAGCGGGTCTAACAATGAGCAGTTCTTC.

As to this clonotype: This beta chain represents an off-target read in a library built for alpha chains; its size is of limited meaning. This chain uses TRBV6-5 with TRBJ2-1; D remains unclear. V lost 6 bases and J 5 bases, leaving 5 bases between the germline ends. CDR3 size: 11 residues. The germline V gene encodes CDR1 MNHEY and CDR2 SVGAGI. CDR3: CASSRNNEQFF. The DNA for the CDR3 is TGTGCCAGCAGCCGTAACAATGAGCAGTTCTTC.

Remarks on this clonotype: With the library built for alpha chains, this beta chain is off target and its frequency is not meaningful. This rearrangement joins TRBV7-2 to TRBJ2-2; unclear D gene. Per the germline V gene, CDR1 is SGHTA and CDR2 is FQGNSA. This CDR3 has 14 residues. With 4 bases removed from V and 5 bases from J, the gap between germline ends came to 11 bases. The CDR3 loop reads CASSSAGSTGELFF. The CDR3 DNA reads as TGTGCCAGCAGCTCCGCCGGGTCGACCGGGGAGCTGTTTTTT.

This clonotype showed up just a few times. Since it is a stray read in a library aimed at alpha chains, this beta chain has a size that is not meaningful. The chain has TRBV20-1 and TRBJ2-1; a weak D match, TRBD2 (6 bases). Germline lookup yields CDR1 DFQATT and CDR2 SNEGSKA (reference sequence). V dropped 0 bases and J dropped 4 bases, with 13 bases sitting between them. The CDR3 is 15 amino acids. CDR3 sequence reads: CSARDARRGYNEQFF. The CDR3 DNA sequence: TGCAGTGCTAGAGATGCACGGAGGGGATACAATGAGCAGTTCTTC.

This clonotype appeared many times. Since the library was made to target alpha chains, this beta chain is a stray read and its abundance is not meaningful. J is TRBJ2-5 and V is TRBV2; a possible D gene is TRBD1 (6 bases). The germline gives CDR1 SNHLY, CDR2 FYNNEI. The CDR3 totals 14 residues. Deletions cut 4 bases from V and 2 bases from J, with 11 bases between. CDR3 nucleotides: TGTGCCAGCAGTGGCCAGGGGCCGCAAGAGACCCAGTACTTC. Translation: CASSGQGPQETQYF.